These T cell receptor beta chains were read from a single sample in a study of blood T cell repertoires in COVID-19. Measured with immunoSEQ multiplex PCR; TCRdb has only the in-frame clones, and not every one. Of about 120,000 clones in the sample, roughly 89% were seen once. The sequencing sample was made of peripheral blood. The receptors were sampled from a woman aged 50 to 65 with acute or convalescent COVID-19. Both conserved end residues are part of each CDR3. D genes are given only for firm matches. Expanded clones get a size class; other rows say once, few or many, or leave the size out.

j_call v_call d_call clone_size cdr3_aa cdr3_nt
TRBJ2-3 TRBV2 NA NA CASSASDPTDTQYF TGTGCCAGCAGTGCTAGCGACCCCACAGATACGCAGTATTTT
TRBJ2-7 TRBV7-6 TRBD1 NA CASSLGQGAIPYEQYF TGTGCCAGCAGCTTAGGTCAGGGGGCGATCCCCTACGAGCAGTACTTC
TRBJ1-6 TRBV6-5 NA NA CASRPQGTINSPLHF TGTGCCAGCAGGCCCCAGGGGACCATTAATTCACCCCTCCACTTT
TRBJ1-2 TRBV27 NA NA CASSLTANYGYTF TGTGCCAGCAGTCTAACAGCTAACTATGGCTACACCTTC
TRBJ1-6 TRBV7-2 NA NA CASSLPGYSPLHF TGTGCCAGCAGCTTGCCGGGTTATTCACCCCTCCACTTT
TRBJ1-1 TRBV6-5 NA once CASSSPGGAGTEAFF TGTGCCAGCAGTTCTCCGGGAGGCGCGGGGACTGAAGCTTTCTTT
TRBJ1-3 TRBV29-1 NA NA CSVVLSTGNSGNTIYF TGCAGCGTTGTCCTTTCGACAGGAAACTCTGGAAACACCATATATTTT
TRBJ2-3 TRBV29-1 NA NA CSVGSGATDTQYF TGCAGCGTTGGTTCGGGTGCTACAGATACGCAGTATTTT
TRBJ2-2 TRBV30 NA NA CAWSVNTGELFF TGTGCCTGGAGCGTAAACACCGGGGAGCTGTTTTTT
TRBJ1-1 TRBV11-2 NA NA CASSRGGLDTEAFF TGTGCCAGCAGTCGGGGAGGGTTGGACACTGAAGCTTTCTTT
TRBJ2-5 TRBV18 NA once CASLESQETQYF TGTGCCAGCTTGGAGTCCCAAGAGACCCAGTACTTC
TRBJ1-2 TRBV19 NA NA CASSMDTLGYGYTF TGTGCCAGTAGTATGGACACCCTTGGTTATGGCTACACCTTC
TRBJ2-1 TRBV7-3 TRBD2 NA CASSRLGRGAILDEQFF TGTGCCAGCAGCCGCCTCGGGAGGGGGGCGATCTTGGATGAGCAGTTCTTC
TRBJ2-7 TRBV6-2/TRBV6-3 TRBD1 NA CASSSTDRIGYEQYF TGTGCCAGCAGTTCGACGGACAGGATCGGCTACGAGCAGTACTTC
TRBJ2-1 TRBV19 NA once CASSLYGDEQFF TGTGCCAGTAGTCTTTACGGGGATGAGCAGTTCTTC
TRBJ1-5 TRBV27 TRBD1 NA CASSLGQADQPQHF TGTGCCAGCAGTTTAGGACAGGCCGATCAGCCCCAGCATTTT